Below, 8 T cell receptor beta chains from the same sample are listed, as sequenced in a study of shared clonotypes between healthy human individuals. Generated by immunoSEQ multiplex PCR, the TCRdb table keeps only in-frame clones and is missing some. This table has approximately 590,000 clones, about 95% appearing once. CD45RO-negative, CCR7-positively selected cells formed the naive CD8 fraction, excluding terminally differentiated effector memory CD45RA+ cells. Specimen: naive CD8+ T cells sorted from blood. These receptors all stem from a woman aged 25 to 39 in good health.

J is TRBJ2-1 and V is TRBV27; 9 nucleotides match TRBD2. After removal of 3 bases from V and 9 bases from J, the junction contained 9 bases not matched to a gene. Looked up from germline, CDR1 is MNHEY and CDR2 is SMNVEV (reference sequence). This CDR3 has 15 amino acids. DNA of the CDR3: TGTGCCAGCAGTTTTCGGGCGGGAGGGCTGGGTGAGCAGTTCTTC. This translates into CASSFRAGGLGEQFF.

This chain connects TRBV7-9 to TRBJ1-4; no definite D call. V was clipped by 3 bases and J by 0 bases, with 11 bases between them. Germline loops: CDR1 SEHNR, CDR2 FQNEAQ (reference sequence). The CDR3 length is 16 residues. CDR3 sequence: CASSLGPNATNEKLFF. CDR3 nucleotides: TGTGCCAGCAGCTTGGGTCCGAACGCAACTAATGAAAAACTGTTTTTT.

The CDR3 region is CASSPPPSGNTIYF. CDR3 in DNA: TGTGCCAGCAGCCCACCCCCCTCTGGAAACACCATATATTTT. This sequence joins TRBV7-7 and TRBJ1-3; D is undetermined. CDR3 length equals 14 residues. Germline CDR1 SSHAT, CDR2 FNYEAQ (reference sequence). The V end was cut by 5 bases, the J end by 0 bases, with 8 bases between.

This sequence joins TRBV19 and TRBJ2-7, with 8 bases that match TRBD1. V gave up 7 bases and J gave up 4 bases; unmatched junction bases: 9. Germline V gene data show CDR1 as LNHDA and CDR2 as SQIVND (reference sequence). This CDR3 has 14 residues. The CDR3, as DNA: TGTGCCAGTACTCCTGACAGGGGTCATTACGAGCAGTACTTC. This gives the protein CASTPDRGHYEQYF.

This sequence joins TRBV28 and TRBJ1-1, with TRBD1 as a possible D gene (6 bases). The CDR3 loop spans 16 amino acids. Germline assignment: CDR1 MDHEN and CDR2 SYDVKM. Trimming took off 2 bases at V and 0 bases at J, with 13 bases between the two ends. CDR3 protein: CASSLAVRGVNTEAFF. The CDR3 DNA follows: TGTGCCAGCAGTTTAGCCGTTAGGGGGGTGAACACTGAAGCTTTCTTT.

The genes are TRBV15 and TRBJ1-2, with D possibly being TRBD1 (5 bases). CDR3 length equals 14 residues. Trimming left V 5 bases short and J 3 bases short, with 13 bases between. Looked up from germline, CDR1 is LNHNV and CDR2 is YYDKDF (reference sequence). The CDR3 sequence: CATSGALGDYGYTF. The DNA for the CDR3 is TGTGCCACCAGCGGGGCTCTGGGGGACTATGGCTACACCTTC. Filled out from reference TRBV15 and TRBJ1-2, the complete variable domain reads DAMVIQNPRYQVTQFGKPVTLSCSQTLNHNVMYWYQQKSSQAPKLLFHYYDKDFNNEADTPDNFQSRRPNTSFCFLDIRSPGLGDTAMYLCATSGALGDYGYTFGSGTRLTVV.

The chain employs TRBV6-1 and TRBJ1-5; D not resolved. CDR3 length equals 15 residues. CDR1 MNHNS and CDR2 SASEGT come from the germline V gene. Trimming removed 2 bases from V and 0 bases from J, with 8 bases in between. The CDR3, as DNA: TGTGCCAGCAGTGAATGGCAGCATAGCAATCAGCCCCAGCATTTT. Its protein is CASSEWQHSNQPQHF.

The chain is built from TRBV5-4 and TRBJ2-7; D might be TRBD1 (5 bases). The germline V gene encodes CDR1 SGHNT and CDR2 YYREEE (reference sequence). The CDR3 is 12 amino acids. V lost 2 bases and J 5 bases, leaving 8 bases between the germline ends. The CDR3 sequence: CASSFSGNEQYF. For the CDR3, the DNA is TGTGCCAGCAGCTTTTCAGGGAACGAGCAGTACTTC.